These 29 T cell receptor beta chains came from one sample sequenced in a study of Graves' ophthalmopathy and Graves' hyperthyroidism. Amplification of the TCR beta CDR3 regions used RNA transcripts (as template). The first round was an RT-PCR with HTBI primers, and the second round was a multiplex PCR. MiXCR, applied by TCRdb to the multiplex PCR reads, yields one record per CDR3 protein. The table records approximately 700,000 distinct CDR3 sequences, about 40% of them present only once. Sequenced material: peripheral blood. The receptors shown here come from an adult man with Graves' ophthalmopathy.

The table lists this clonotype with a count of one. V and J are TRBV7-3 and TRBJ2-5; D is ambiguous. Germline CDR1 SGHTA, CDR2 FQGTGA. Trimming took 9 bases from V and 5 from J, leaving 13 bases between them. The CDR3 extends over 12 amino acids. The CDR3 sequence: CARFRMAETQYF. DNA of the CDR3: TGTGCCAGGTTTAGGATGGCGGAGACCCAGTACTTC. Complete variable domain (other parts from reference TRBV7-3 and TRBJ2-5): GAGVSQTPSNKVTEKGKYVELRCDPISGHTALYWYRQSLGQGPEFLIYFQGTGAADDSGLPNDRFFAVRPEGSVSTLKIQRTERGDSAVYLCARFRMAETQYFGPGTRLLVL.

This clonotype was seen repeatedly, ten times or more. The chain is built from TRBV12-5 and TRBJ1-1, with 7 bases that match TRBD1. V lost 4 bases and J lost 3; bases outside the gene matches: 11. This CDR3 is 16 amino acids long. Germline assignment: CDR1 LGHNT and CDR2 FRNRAP. CDR3 bases: TGTGCTAGTGGTTCGACAGGGAGTAACTATCACACTGAAGCTTTCTTT. Protein product: CASGSTGSNYHTEAFF.

This clonotype was seen repeatedly, ten times or more. The rearrangement links TRBV20-1 to TRBJ2-7; D not certain. Germline loops: CDR1 DFQATT, CDR2 SNEGSKA (reference sequence). Trimming removed 3 bases from V and 0 bases from J, with 12 bases in between. The CDR3 spans 14 residues. DNA of the CDR3: TGCAGTGCTAGTTCCCCGGCGAGCTCCTACGAGCAGTACTTC. It is translated as CSASSPASSYEQYF.

This clonotype was seen many times. V is TRBV7-9 and J is TRBJ2-5; D tentatively fits TRBD1 or TRBD2 (5 bases each). The CDR3 totals 17 residues. Germline V gene sequence: CDR1 SEHNR, CDR2 FQNEAQ (reference sequence). Trimming left V 1 base short and J 1 base short, with 16 bases between. As DNA, the CDR3 is TGTGCCAGCAGCTTAGAAGTGGGGACGGCAGTCCAAGAGACCCAGTACTTC. This translates into CASSLEVGTAVQETQYF.

The V call is TRBV10-1, the J call TRBJ1-4, with D unclear. The V gene lost 2 bases and the J gene lost 1 base, with 11 bases spanning the gap. Germline V gives CDR1 WNHNN, CDR2 SYGVQD (reference sequence). The CDR3 runs to 16 residues. The CDR3 region is CASSEGDRQTNEKLFF. DNA of the CDR3: TGCGCCAGCAGTGAGGGGGATCGACAAACTAATGAAAAACTGTTTTTT.

Concerning this clonotype: Being one base from a much bigger clone, this may be a read error. No conserved phenylalanine or tryptophan is present at the end of the CDR3, so a read error is the likely explanation. This sequence joins TRBV20-1 and TRBJ1-6, with unresolved D. The ends were cut back, 5 bases at V and 0 bases at J, with 14 bases in the middle. Germline values: CDR1 DFQATT, CDR2 SNEGSKA (reference sequence). The CDR3 is 16 amino acids. CDR3 coding DNA: TGCAGTGCTGGAGGGCCGGAGAGCTCCTATAATTCACCCCTCCACCTT. Protein: CSAGGPESSYNSPLHL.

This clonotype was seen at least ten times. V usage is TRBV19 and J usage is TRBJ1-5; D not certain. Trimming left V 11 bases short and J 7 bases short, with 18 bases between. Germline values: CDR1 LNHDA, CDR2 SQIVND (reference sequence). The CDR3 runs 13 residues. The CDR3 DNA is TGTGCCGTCGGTCATCGAGAGGACCAGCCCCAGCATTTT. Amino acids: CAVGHREDQPQHF.

This clonotype was recorded a few times. The chain has TRBV2 and TRBJ1-3; 8 bases are a match to TRBD1. The CDR3 totals 14 residues. V was pared by 5 bases and J by 7 bases, with 7 bases of the junction left unmatched. Germline V CDR1 and CDR2: SNHLY, FYNNEI. The CDR3 bases are TGTGCCAGCAGTCCGACAGGGGAAGGGAACACCATATATTTT. Amino acid sequence: CASSPTGEGNTIYF. Variable domain in full (rest from reference TRBV2 and TRBJ1-3): EPEVTQTPSHQVTQMGQEVILRCVPISNHLYFYWYRQILGQKVEFLVSFYNNEISEKSEIFDDQFSVERPDGSNFTLKIRSTKLEDSAMYFCASSPTGEGNTIYFGEGSWLTVV.

This chain links TRBV29-1 with TRBJ2-2, with 8 positions matching TRBD2. The CDR3 covers 16 residues. CDR1 is SQVTM and CDR2 is ANQGSEA in the germline V gene. The trim removed 5 bases at V and 1 base at J, leaving 9 bases unmatched. The CDR3 region is CSVYLTSGGNTGELFF. For the CDR3, the DNA is TGCAGCGTTTACCTCACTAGCGGAGGGAACACCGGGGAGCTGTTTTTT.

A remark on this clonotype: This clone may be a read error of a much larger clone one base away. The gene calls are TRBV20-1 and TRBJ1-1, with TRBD1 as a possible D gene (5 bases). The V and J ends lost 6 bases and 8 bases respectively, with 10 bases between them. CDR1 is DFQATT, CDR2 SNEGSKA, per germline (reference sequence). This CDR3 comprises 10 residues. The DNA for the CDR3 is TGCAGTGCCGGCAGGGAAGAAGCTTTCTTT. Its protein product is CSAGREEAFF.

The V and J genes are TRBV29-1 and TRBJ1-3; D unresolved. This CDR3 is 11 amino acids long. V lost 5 bases and J 3 bases, leaving 5 bases between the germline ends. CDR1 and CDR2 (germline): SQVTM, ANQGSEA. The CDR3 DNA reads TGCAGCGTTCAGGATGGAAACACCATATATTTT. Protein: CSVQDGNTIYF.

Comments on this clonotype: At one end, the junction sequence differs from germline, possibly due to a read error. This sequence joins TRBV10-3 and TRBJ1-1; 9 nucleotides line up with TRBD1. Looked up from germline, CDR1 is ENHRY and CDR2 is SYGVKD. The CDR3 is 13 residues long. Here the CDR3 DNA reads TGTGCCATCAGTGGAACAGGGGGCACTGAAGCTTCCTTT. It encodes CAISGTGGTEASF.

This clonotype was counted a few times. J is TRBJ1-2 and V is TRBV4-1; D not resolved. Germline V CDR1 and CDR2: MGHRA, YSYEKL. V was pared by 0 bases and J by 4 bases, with 12 bases between. The CDR3 is 15 residues long. Written as DNA, the CDR3 is TGCGCCAGCAGCCAAGATGAAGGAGTTGCCTATGGCTACACCTTC. Protein sequence: CASSQDEGVAYGYTF.

This clonotype was found a few times. The V and J genes are TRBV9 and TRBJ2-2; D remains unclear. This CDR3 is built from 13 residues. V lost 3 bases, J lost 7 bases, and 10 bases lay in between. The V gene's germline CDR1 is SGDLS and CDR2 YYNGEE. Here the CDR3 reads CASSASAGGELFF. CDR3 in DNA: TGTGCCAGCAGCGCCTCGGCTGGCGGGGAGCTGTTTTTT.

This clonotype was found many times. V and J are TRBV20-1 and TRBJ2-7, with D perhaps being TRBD1 or TRBD2 (5 bases each). The CDR3 is 14 amino acids. Trimming stripped 3 bases from V and 0 bases from J, with 12 bases between. CDR1 DFQATT and CDR2 SNEGSKA come from the germline V gene (reference sequence). The CDR3 DNA follows: TGCAGTGCTAGTAGAGGGGACCCCTCCTACGAGCAGTACTTC. Amino acid sequence: CSASRGDPSYEQYF.

The table lists this clonotype with a few counts. The chain carries TRBV12-3 or TRBV12-4 and TRBJ1-1; 8 nucleotides match TRBD1. V dropped 5 bases and J dropped 7; count of bases not matched to a gene: 9. This CDR3 comprises 14 residues. CDR3 residues: CASSPLRGQGEAFF. CDR3 nucleotides: TGTGCCAGCAGTCCCCTTAGAGGACAGGGTGAAGCTTTCTTT.

The V and J genes are TRBV25-1 and TRBJ1-6, with a possible D match to TRBD1 (6 bases). The CDR3 loop spans 16 amino acids. V dropped 1 base and J dropped 6 bases, with 13 bases sitting between them. From germline, CDR1 is MGHDK and CDR2 SYGVNS. In DNA, the CDR3 is TGTGCCAGCAGTGAATTGAGCAGGGGCGGTAATTCACCCCTCCACTTT. Translating it yields CASSELSRGGNSPLHF. Looking up the rest from reference TRBV25-1 and TRBJ1-6 gives the full variable domain: EADIYQTPRYLVIGTGKKITLECSQTMGHDKMYWYQQDPGMELHLIHYSYGVNSTEKGDLSSESTVSRIRTEHFPLTLESARPSHTSQYLCASSELSRGGNSPLHFGNGTRLTVT.

On this clonotype: Since the CDR3 does not end with the conserved phenylalanine or tryptophan, this likely comes from a read error. The chain carries TRBV20-1 and TRBJ2-7, with a weak D call TRBD2 (6 bases). The CDR3 consists of 14 residues. The germline gives CDR1 DFQATT, CDR2 SNEGSKA (reference sequence). The V end was cut by 0 bases, the J end by 7 bases, with 16 bases between. The CDR3 bases are TGCAGTGCTAGAGACGCGGGATCGGACAATGAGCAGTACCTC. It specifies CSARDAGSDNEQYL.

The CDR3 nucleotides read TGTGCCAGCAGTTCCCCCACTTCGGGAGAGACCCAGTACTTC. Residues: CASSSPTSGETQYF. J is TRBJ2-5 and V is TRBV2; the D is unclear. Per the germline V gene, CDR1 is SNHLY and CDR2 is FYNNEI. The CDR3 spans 14 residues. V lost 5 bases and J lost 4, with 14 bases in between.

This clonotype has a count of ten or more. The rearrangement joins TRBV10-3 to TRBJ1-1; D is perhaps TRBD1 (6 bases). The CDR3 sequence is 14 residues long. Germline CDR1 reads ENHRY; CDR2 reads SYGVKD. V was shortened by 6 bases and J by 0 bases, with 11 bases between the two germline ends. This CDR3 is CAISQGWVNTEAFF. The CDR3 nucleotides are TGTGCCATCAGCCAGGGGTGGGTGAACACTGAAGCTTTCTTT.

This clonotype was detected only a few times. V and J are TRBV12-3 or TRBV12-4 and TRBJ1-5; D not resolved. The CDR3 has 16 residues. The CDR3 sequence is CASGPELGVSNQPQHF. The CDR3 coding sequence is TGTGCTAGTGGCCCTGAGCTTGGGGTAAGCAATCAGCCCCAGCATTTT.

At least ten counts were recorded for this clonotype. This sequence joins TRBV12-3 or TRBV12-4 and TRBJ1-1; 7 bases match TRBD1. V shed 5 bases and J 2 bases; nucleotides not matched to a gene: 5. The CDR3 length is 14 residues. DNA for the CDR3: TGTGCCAGCAGTCCATGGGACAGAAACACTGAAGCTTTCTTT. Amino acid sequence: CASSPWDRNTEAFF.

To note about this clonotype: This may be a read error: a much more frequent sequence differs by one nucleotide. The rearrangement uses TRBV10-3 and TRBJ2-7; 11 bases fit TRBD2. Germline lookup yields CDR1 ENHRY and CDR2 SYGVKD. The CDR3 covers 15 residues. With 5 bases clipped from V and 7 bases from J, the junction kept 10 bases outside the gene matches. CDR3 nucleotides: TGTGCCATCAGTTACTCACTAGCGGGAGCTTGGGAGCAGTACTTC. Amino acid sequence: CAISYSLAGAWEQYF.

This clonotype has a count of ten or more. CDR3 sequence (DNA): TGTGCCAGCAGCCCTCGCTTTGGAATCTACGAGCAGTACTTC. It encodes CASSPRFGIYEQYF. This chain links TRBV27 with TRBJ2-7; the D is unclear. The V end lost 6 bases, the J end lost 3 bases, and 15 bases lay between the germline ends. The CDR3 sequence is 14 residues long. Germline loops: CDR1 MNHEY, CDR2 SMNVEV (reference sequence).

The chain is built from TRBV20-1 and TRBJ2-4; 8 nucleotides match TRBD2. The length of the CDR3 is 12 residues. Germline V CDR1 and CDR2: DFQATT, SNEGSKA (reference sequence). The junction had 4 bases not matched to a gene; V was cut back by 0 bases and J by 12 bases. CDR3 coding DNA: TGCAGTGCTAGAGAGACGGGGGGGAATCAGTACTTC. Protein sequence: CSARETGGNQYF.

There are many counts of this clonotype. V is TRBV12-3 or TRBV12-4 and J is TRBJ2-5; 11 bases fit TRBD2. With 5 bases clipped from V and 0 bases from J, the junction kept 5 bases outside the gene matches. This CDR3 region has 16 residues. The CDR3 is CASSPGTSGNQETQYF. The CDR3 DNA follows: TGTGCCAGCAGTCCCGGGACTAGCGGAAACCAAGAGACCCAGTACTTC.

This clonotype was recorded at least ten times. The V call is TRBV10-3, the J call TRBJ2-7; D remains ambiguous. Germline V lookup: CDR1 ENHRY, CDR2 SYGVKD. V was clipped by 4 bases and J by 5 bases, with 6 bases between them. This CDR3 has 11 amino acids. The CDR3 is CAISANDEQYF. The CDR3 bases are TGTGCCATCAGTGCCAATGACGAGCAGTACTTC.

This clonotype was detected ten times or more. This rearrangement joins TRBV19 to TRBJ2-3, with TRBD2 identical over 9 bases. With 3 bases clipped from V and 1 base from J, the junction kept 2 bases outside the gene matches. Germline V gene sequence: CDR1 LNHDA, CDR2 SQIVND (reference sequence). The CDR3 covers 15 residues. The CDR3 reads CASSMWTSGTDTQYF. The CDR3 DNA reads as TGTGCCAGTAGTATGTGGACTAGCGGCACAGATACGCAGTATTTT.

Turning to this clonotype: No conserved phenylalanine or tryptophan is present at the end of the CDR3, so a read error is the likely explanation. The DNA is omitted, as the CDR3 cannot be located on it reliably, and the CDR3 follows TCRdb's listing. The chain recombines TRBV25-1 with TRBJ1-6; TRBD1 is taken as the D call from the table, unchecked against the DNA. From its first to its last residue, the CDR3 has 10 amino acids. Germline V gives CDR1 MGHDK, CDR2 SYGVNS. The CDR3 here is CASSEGGTVA.